This T cell receptor beta chain was captured in a study of cytomegalovirus exposure and HLA in healthy donors. Both 60 Vbeta primers and 13 Jbeta primers went into the PCR. Produced via immunoSEQ multiplex PCR; TCRdb's table is partial and in-frame only. The sample totals 200,000 or so clones; its top ten clones hold around 0.74%. The CDR3 spans 15 residues. V lost 0 bases to trimming and J lost 2 bases, with 11 bases between them. CDR1 is SGHRS, CDR2 YFSETQ, per germline. The source material was PBMCs. This TCR came from a boy between 5 and 17 years old in good health and CMV-seronegative. The gene calls are TRBV5-1 and TRBJ1-2; weak D call: TRBD1 (6 bases). In DNA form, the CDR3 reads TGCGCCAGCAGCTTGGTAACAGGGAACAACTATGGCTACACCTTC. It codes for CASSLVTGNNYGYTF.